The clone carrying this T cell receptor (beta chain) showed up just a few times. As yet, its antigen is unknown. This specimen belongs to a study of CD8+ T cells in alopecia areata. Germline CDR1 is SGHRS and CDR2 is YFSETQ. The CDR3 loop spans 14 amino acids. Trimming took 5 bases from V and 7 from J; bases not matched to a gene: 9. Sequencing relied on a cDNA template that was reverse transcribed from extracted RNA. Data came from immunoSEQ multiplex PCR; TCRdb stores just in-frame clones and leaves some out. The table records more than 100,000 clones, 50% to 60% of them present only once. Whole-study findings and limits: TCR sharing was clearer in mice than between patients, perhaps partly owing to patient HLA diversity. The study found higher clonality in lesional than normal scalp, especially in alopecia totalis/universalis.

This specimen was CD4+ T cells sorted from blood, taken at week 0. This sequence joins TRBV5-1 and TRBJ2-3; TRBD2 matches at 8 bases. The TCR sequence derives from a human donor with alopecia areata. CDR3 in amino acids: CASSSGTSVNTQYF. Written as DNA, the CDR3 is TGCGCCAGCAGTTCCGGGACTAGTGTAAATACGCAGTATTTT.